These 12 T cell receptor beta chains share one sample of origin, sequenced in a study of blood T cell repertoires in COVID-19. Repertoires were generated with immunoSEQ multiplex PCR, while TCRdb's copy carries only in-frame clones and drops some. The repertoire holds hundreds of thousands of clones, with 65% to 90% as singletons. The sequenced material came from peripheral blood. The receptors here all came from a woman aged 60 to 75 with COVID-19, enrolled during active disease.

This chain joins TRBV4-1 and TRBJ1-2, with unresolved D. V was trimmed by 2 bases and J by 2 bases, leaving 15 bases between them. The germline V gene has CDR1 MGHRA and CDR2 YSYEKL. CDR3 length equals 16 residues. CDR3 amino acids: CASSQHSRPPNYGYTF. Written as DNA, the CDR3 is TGCGCCAGCAGCCAACACAGTCGGCCGCCAAACTATGGCTACACCTTC.

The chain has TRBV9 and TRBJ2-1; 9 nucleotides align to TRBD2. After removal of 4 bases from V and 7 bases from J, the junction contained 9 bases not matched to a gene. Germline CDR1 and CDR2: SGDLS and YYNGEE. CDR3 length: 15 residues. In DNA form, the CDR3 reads TGTGCCAGCAGCCTTAGACCGGGACTAGCTAATGAGCAGTTCTTC. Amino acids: CASSLRPGLANEQFF.

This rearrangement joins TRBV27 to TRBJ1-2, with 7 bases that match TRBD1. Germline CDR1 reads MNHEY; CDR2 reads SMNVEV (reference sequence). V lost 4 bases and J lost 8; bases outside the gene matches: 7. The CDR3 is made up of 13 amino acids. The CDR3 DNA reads TGTGCCAGCAGTTCCGGGCAGGGGGAAGGCTACACCTTC. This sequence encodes CASSSGQGEGYTF.

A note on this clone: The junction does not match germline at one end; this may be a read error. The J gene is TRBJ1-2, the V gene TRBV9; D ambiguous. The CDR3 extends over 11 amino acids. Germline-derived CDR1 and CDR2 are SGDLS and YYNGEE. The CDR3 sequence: CASSLDYGYTF. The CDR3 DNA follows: TGTGCCAGCAGTTTGGACTACGGCTACACCTTC. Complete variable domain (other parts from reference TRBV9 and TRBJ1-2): DSGVTQTPKHLITATGQRVTLRCSPRSGDLSVYWYQQSLDQGLQFLIQYYNGEERAKGNILERFSAQQFPDLHSELNLSSLELGDSALYFCASSLDYGYTFGSGTRLTVV.

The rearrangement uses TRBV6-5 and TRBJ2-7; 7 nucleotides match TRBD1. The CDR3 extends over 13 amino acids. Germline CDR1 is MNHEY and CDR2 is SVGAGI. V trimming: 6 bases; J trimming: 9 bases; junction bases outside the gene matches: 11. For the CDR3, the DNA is TGTGCCAGCAGCCGTGACAGGGCTGCGGTGCAGTACTTC. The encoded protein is CASSRDRAAVQYF.

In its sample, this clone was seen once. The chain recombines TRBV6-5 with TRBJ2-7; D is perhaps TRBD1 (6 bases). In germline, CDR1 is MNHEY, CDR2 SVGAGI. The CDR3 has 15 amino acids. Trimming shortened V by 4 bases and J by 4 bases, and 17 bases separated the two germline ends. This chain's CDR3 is CASSSITGNRYEQYF. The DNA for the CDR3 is TGTGCCAGCAGTTCCATCACAGGGAATCGATACGAGCAGTACTTC.

As DNA, the CDR3 is TGTGCCAGCAGCCCACCACATGCGGCCGATACGCAGTATTTT. This codes for CASSPPHAADTQYF. The J gene is TRBJ2-3, the V gene TRBV11-1; no clear D. Per the germline V gene, CDR1 is SGHAT and CDR2 is FQDESV (reference sequence). The ends were cut back, 5 bases at V and 6 bases at J, with 15 bases in the middle. The CDR3 is 14 amino acids.

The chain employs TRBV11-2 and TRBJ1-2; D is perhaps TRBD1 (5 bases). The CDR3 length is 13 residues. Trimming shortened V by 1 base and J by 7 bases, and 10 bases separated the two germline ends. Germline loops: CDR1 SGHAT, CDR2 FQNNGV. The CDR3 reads CASSLATVRGYTF. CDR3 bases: TGTGCCAGCAGCTTAGCGACAGTTCGTGGCTACACCTTC.

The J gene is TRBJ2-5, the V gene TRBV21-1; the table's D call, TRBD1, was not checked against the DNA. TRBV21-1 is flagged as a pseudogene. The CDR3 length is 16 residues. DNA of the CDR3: TGTGCCAGCAGCAAAGCGGTGCACAGGGGAGAAGAGACCCAGTACTTC. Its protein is CASSKAVHRGEETQYF.

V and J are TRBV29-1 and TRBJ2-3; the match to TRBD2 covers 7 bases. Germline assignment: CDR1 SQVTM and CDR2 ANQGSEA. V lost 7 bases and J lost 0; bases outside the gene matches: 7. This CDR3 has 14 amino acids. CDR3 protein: CSGGSGDSTDTQYF. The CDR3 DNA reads TGCAGCGGGGGGAGCGGGGATAGCACAGATACGCAGTATTTT.

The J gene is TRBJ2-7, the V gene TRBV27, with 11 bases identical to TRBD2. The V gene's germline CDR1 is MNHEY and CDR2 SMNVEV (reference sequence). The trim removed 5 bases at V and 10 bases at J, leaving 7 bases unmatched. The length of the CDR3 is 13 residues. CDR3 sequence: CASSLLGLADQYF. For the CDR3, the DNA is TGTGCCAGCAGTCTCCTGGGACTAGCGGATCAGTACTTC.

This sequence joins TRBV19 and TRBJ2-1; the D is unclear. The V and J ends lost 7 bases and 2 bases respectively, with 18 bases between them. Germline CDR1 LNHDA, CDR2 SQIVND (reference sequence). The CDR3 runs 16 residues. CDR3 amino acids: CASTTRGARTYNEQFF. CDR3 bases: TGTGCCAGTACCACAAGAGGAGCGCGCACCTACAATGAGCAGTTCTTC.